What follows are 16 T cell receptor beta chains derived from one specimen sequenced in a study of breast tumors, draining lymph nodes, adjacent tissues. Samples came from axillary lymph nodes draining the breast cancer. TCRdb re-called the multiplex PCR reads with MiXCR, one entry per CDR3 protein. The data hold roughly 110,000 distinct CDR3 sequences, with under 40% observed a single time. Sequenced: axillary lymph node tissue. The receptors here all came from a female donor with breast cancer. Some clones in this sample may be carry-over from other donors' samples.

Only a few counts were recorded for this clonotype. The chain carries TRBV27 and TRBJ1-5; no clear D gene. This CDR3 has 14 amino acids. V was trimmed by 0 bases and J by 4 bases, leaving 7 bases between them. Per the germline V gene, CDR1 is MNHEY and CDR2 is SMNVEV (reference sequence). The CDR3 coding sequence is TGTGCCAGCAGTTTATCGGGCGGGAATCAGCCCCAGCATTTT. This codes for CASSLSGGNQPQHF.

As to this clonotype: Sequence at one end of the junction differs from germline and may be a read error. This chain links TRBV29-1 with TRBJ1-4, with unresolved D. Germline loops: CDR1 SQVTM, CDR2 ANQGSEA. CDR3 size: 12 residues. CDR3 sequence: CSVEDLNEKLFF. The CDR3 bases are TGCAGCGTCGAAGACCTAAATGAAAAACTGTTTTTT.

This clonotype was found many times. The V call is TRBV19, the J call TRBJ2-1, with 7 nucleotides matching TRBD1. V lost 7 bases, J lost 2 bases, and 5 bases stayed unmatched. Germline CDR1 reads LNHDA; CDR2 reads SQIVND (reference sequence). The CDR3 covers 14 residues. The CDR3 sequence is CASKEQGAYNEQFF. CDR3 DNA sequence: TGTGCCAGTAAAGAGCAGGGGGCCTACAATGAGCAGTTCTTC.

This clonotype was detected many times. The rearrangement links TRBV30 to TRBJ1-4, with a weak D call TRBD1 (6 bases). This CDR3 is 18 amino acids long. The ends were cut back, 3 bases at V and 3 bases at J, with 23 bases in the middle. CDR1 GTSNPN and CDR2 SVGIG come from the germline V gene (reference sequence). CDR3 bases: TGTGCCTGGAGCGGAAGCTCGTGCGTGGGGGGCTCTAATGAAAAACTGTTTTTT. Its translation is CAWSGSSCVGGSNEKLFF.

Many counts were recorded for this clonotype. The J gene is TRBJ1-3, the V gene TRBV19; D might be TRBD1 (6 bases). The CDR3 is made up of 16 amino acids. Germline assignment: CDR1 LNHDA and CDR2 SQIVND (reference sequence). Trimming removed 5 bases from V and 4 bases from J, with 18 bases in between. The CDR3 coding sequence is TGTGCCAGTAGTCCCTTATTGGGGGCGAGCGGAAACACCATATATTTT. It codes for CASSPLLGASGNTIYF.

The chain has TRBV11-2 and TRBJ2-7; D may correspond to TRBD1 or TRBD2 (6 bases each). The CDR3 covers 18 residues. V shed 2 bases and J shed 1 base, with 21 bases lying between them. Germline V gene data show CDR1 as SGHAT and CDR2 as FQNNGV. CDR3 amino acids: CASSLHRGAPVASYEQYF. CDR3 DNA sequence: TGTGCCAGCAGCTTACATAGGGGGGCACCCGTAGCGTCCTACGAGCAGTACTTC.

In its sample, this clonotype was seen many times. V is TRBV4-1 and J is TRBJ2-5; a weak D match, TRBD1 (6 bases). Germline assignment: CDR1 MGHRA and CDR2 YSYEKL. The CDR3 is made up of 17 amino acids. V was trimmed by 0 bases and J by 3 bases, leaving 17 bases between them. The CDR3 DNA is TGCGCCAGCAGCCAAGAATTTTTGGCAGGGGCGAAAGAGACCCAGTACTTC. This gives the protein CASSQEFLAGAKETQYF.

The J gene is TRBJ2-7, the V gene TRBV29-1, with 11 bases that match TRBD1. This CDR3 has 15 residues. Germline loops: CDR1 SQVTM, CDR2 ANQGSEA. V shed 5 bases and J 2 bases; nucleotides not matched to a gene: 8. The CDR3 loop reads CSVKLGQGAPYEQYF. CDR3 coding DNA: TGCAGCGTTAAACTCGGACAGGGGGCTCCCTACGAGCAGTACTTC.

This clonotype has ten or more counts. This chain links TRBV25-1 with TRBJ1-2; D remains unclear. The V gene lost 5 bases and the J gene lost 3 bases, with 7 bases spanning the gap. Germline CDR1 and CDR2: MGHDK and SYGVNS. This CDR3 region has 12 residues. The CDR3 loop reads CASSFGDYGYTF. CDR3 in DNA: TGTGCCAGCAGTTTTGGGGACTATGGCTACACCTTC.

This clonotype was found many times. The chain has TRBV6-5 and TRBJ2-3; 9 bases agree with TRBD2. Germline assignment: CDR1 MNHEY and CDR2 SVGAGI. The CDR3 sequence is 15 residues long. The V segment lost 10 bases and the J segment 4 bases; nucleotides outside the gene matches: 12. The CDR3 bases are TGTGCCACCTCACGGGCGGGGGGGCCGCCAGATACGCAGTATTTT. Translated, it gives CATSRAGGPPDTQYF.

The chain combines TRBV7-2 with TRBJ2-3; D gene ambiguous. This CDR3 has 15 amino acids. With 3 bases removed from V and 0 bases from J, the gap between germline ends came to 10 bases. Germline CDR1 is SGHTA and CDR2 is FQGNSA. CDR3 in DNA: TGTGCCAGCAGCTTCCGAACGCCAAGCACAGATACGCAGTATTTT. Its protein is CASSFRTPSTDTQYF.

This clonotype was found many times. CDR3 sequence: CAITPQGAPDYGYTF. The DNA for the CDR3 is TGTGCCATCACTCCACAGGGGGCGCCCGACTATGGCTACACCTTC. The gene calls are TRBV10-3 and TRBJ1-2, with TRBD1 matching 9 bases. The J segment lost 3 bases and the V segment lost 7 bases, leaving 9 bases of the junction unmatched. The CDR3 has 15 residues. In germline, CDR1 is ENHRY, CDR2 SYGVKD.

The chain recombines TRBV6-6 with TRBJ2-1; 7 bases map to TRBD1. Germline V gene sequence: CDR1 MNHNY, CDR2 SVGAGI (reference sequence). The CDR3 loop spans 13 amino acids. V was pared by 5 bases and J by 3 bases, with 1 base of the junction left unmatched. The CDR3 loop is CASSPGGYNEQFF. Here the CDR3 DNA reads TGTGCCAGCAGTCCAGGGGGCTACAATGAGCAGTTCTTC.

This clonotype has just a few counts. A much more abundant neighbour one base away suggests this may be a read error. The V call is TRBV19, the J call TRBJ2-1; tentative D call: TRBD2 (7 bases). This CDR3 region has 17 residues. Germline loops: CDR1 LNHDA, CDR2 SQIVND (reference sequence). The CDR3 region is CASSIDWGGGPYNEQSF. CDR3 bases: TGTGCCAGTAGTATAGATTGGGGGGGGGGGCCATACAATGAGCAGTCCTTC. Drawing the rest from reference TRBV19 and TRBJ2-1, the complete variable domain is DGGITQSPKYLFRKEGQNVTLSCEQNLNHDAMYWYRQDPGQGLRLIYYSQIVNDFQKGDIAEGYSVSREKKESFPLTVTSAQKNPTAFYLCASSIDWGGGPYNEQSFGPGTRLTVL.

The table lists this clonotype with many counts. This sequence joins TRBV28 and TRBJ2-1; D remains ambiguous. Trimming removed 4 bases from V and 5 bases from J, with 12 bases in between. Germline CDR1 is MDHEN and CDR2 is SYDVKM. The CDR3 loop spans 14 amino acids. CDR3 DNA sequence: TGTGCCAGCAGTTCCCTACCACACGACAATGAGCAGTTCTTC. It yields the protein CASSSLPHDNEQFF.

About this clonotype itself: Its ends do not fully match the called genes, so a read error is possible. This chain joins TRBV20-1 and TRBJ1-6, with 7 bases lining up with TRBD1. The CDR3 covers 16 residues. Germline CDR1 and CDR2: DFQATT and SNEGSKA (reference sequence). Here the CDR3 reads CSARDQATGRSSPLRF. CDR3 nucleotides: TGCAGTGCTAGAGATCAGGCGACAGGGAGGAGTTCACCCCTCCGCTTT.